The 13 T cell receptor beta chains below come from one sample, sequenced in a study of T cells in tuberculosis. The method was immunoSEQ multiplex PCR; TCRdb's version includes in-frame clones alone and lacks a portion of them. The data contain 40,000 or so clones, roughly 95% of them singletons. Time point: new active TB diagnosis, blood taken before or within 7 days of starting treatment. Specimen: PBMCs, collected at tuberculosis diagnosis. The receptors were gathered from an adult with tuberculosis.

As DNA, the CDR3 is TGTGCCAGCAGTACCACGAGGGGGGGCACTGAAGCTTTCTTT. Protein sequence: CASSTTRGGTEAFF. The gene calls are TRBV6-5 and TRBJ1-1; possibly TRBD1 for D (6 bases). V lost 5 bases to trimming and J lost 4 bases, with 14 bases between them. The CDR3 spans 14 residues. The germline V gene encodes CDR1 MNHEY and CDR2 SVGAGI.

The chain has TRBV6-5 and TRBJ1-1, with 11 positions matching TRBD1. V lost 9 bases and J lost 6; bases outside the gene matches: 12. Per the germline V gene, CDR1 is MNHEY and CDR2 is SVGAGI. The CDR3 covers 15 residues. CDR3 sequence (DNA): TGTGCCAGTTCCACCGGGACAGGGGGTAACTCTGAAGCTTTCTTT. Its protein is CASSTGTGGNSEAFF.

This chain connects TRBV18 to TRBJ1-1; the match to TRBD1 covers 9 bases. The V and J ends lost 5 bases and 6 bases, in that order; junction bases with no gene match: 7. The CDR3 loop spans 14 amino acids. In germline, CDR1 is KGHSH, CDR2 LQKENI. The CDR3 sequence: CASSSRTGVAEAFF. Written as DNA, the CDR3 is TGTGCCAGCTCATCTAGGACAGGGGTAGCTGAAGCTTTCTTT.

As DNA, the CDR3 is TGTGCCAGCTCACCACTCCATTCCTTAAACTCCAGGGGTGAGCAGTTCTTC. Protein product: CASSPLHSLNSRGEQFF. This chain joins TRBV18 and TRBJ2-1; D might be TRBD1 (6 bases). Germline loops: CDR1 KGHSH, CDR2 LQKENI. The CDR3 is 17 residues long. V lost 1 base to trimming and J lost 9 bases, with 22 bases between them.

The chain employs TRBV5-1 and TRBJ2-5, with D maybe TRBD1 (6 bases). Between the trimmed V and J ends, which lost 4 bases and 1 base, there was a span of 17 bases. The CDR3 contains 16 residues. Per germline, CDR1 SGHRS and CDR2 YFSETQ. This chain's CDR3 is CASSLGGRGSQETQYF. As DNA, the CDR3 is TGCGCCAGCAGCCTAGGGGGACGGGGCAGCCAAGAGACCCAGTACTTC.

This chain connects TRBV4-1 to TRBJ2-3; possible D gene TRBD1, 6 bases. Trimming shortened V by 2 bases and J by 0 bases, and 9 bases separated the two germline ends. The CDR3 has 15 residues. Germline V gives CDR1 MGHRA, CDR2 YSYEKL. CDR3 sequence reads: CASSQRQVSTDTQYF. As DNA, the CDR3 is TGCGCCAGCAGCCAACGACAGGTGAGCACAGATACGCAGTATTTT.

The chain carries TRBV27 and TRBJ1-5, with TRBD1 matching over 8 bases. This CDR3 is 14 amino acids long. With 4 bases clipped from V and 7 bases from J, the junction kept 6 bases outside the gene matches. Germline CDR1 reads MNHEY; CDR2 reads SMNVEV (reference sequence). The CDR3 sequence is CASSSGQGRQPQHF. The CDR3 DNA reads TGTGCCAGCAGTTCCGGACAGGGACGGCAGCCCCAGCATTTT.

This chain links TRBV7-2 with TRBJ1-1, with a weak D call TRBD1 (6 bases). Trimming left V 5 bases short and J 3 bases short, with 22 bases between. Germline CDR1 SGHTA, CDR2 FQGNSA. CDR3 size: 17 residues. The CDR3 is CASSLWALTGIYTEAFF. CDR3 DNA: TGTGCCAGCAGCCTTTGGGCCCTGACAGGCATCTACACTGAAGCTTTCTTT.

V and J are TRBV18 and TRBJ1-1, with D possibly TRBD1 on 5 matching bases. Trimming pared 1 base from V and 7 bases from J, leaving 19 bases between. Germline assignment: CDR1 KGHSH and CDR2 LQKENI. CDR3 length: 16 residues. The CDR3, as DNA: TGTGCCAGCTCACCACGCGAGTCCGACAGAAAGCTTGAAGCTTTCTTT. It is translated as CASSPRESDRKLEAFF.

This chain joins TRBV2 and TRBJ1-3, with a tentative D call TRBD1 (6 bases). With 4 bases removed from V and 4 bases from J, the gap between germline ends came to 20 bases. CDR3 length equals 17 residues. The germline CDR1 and CDR2 sequences are SNHLY and FYNNEI. CDR3 DNA: TGTGCCAGCAGTGTGGGGCTCGCGGGGGCGCAAGGAAACACCATATATTTT. Its translation: CASSVGLAGAQGNTIYF.

This clone was seen a handful of times. The CDR3 here is CASSPGELDEKLFF. The CDR3 DNA reads as TGTGCCAGCAGTCCCGGGGAATTGGATGAAAAACTGTTTTTT. V is TRBV28 and J is TRBJ1-4; no clear D. Germline CDR1 and CDR2: MDHEN and SYDVKM. V gave up 5 bases and J gave up 6 bases, with 13 bases separating them. CDR3 size: 14 residues.

In DNA, the CDR3 is TGCAGCGTTGGTTCGACACGTTCGAACACTGAAGCTTTCTTT. Its translation: CSVGSTRSNTEAFF. V usage is TRBV29-1 and J usage is TRBJ1-1; D unresolved. V lost 4 bases to trimming and J lost 1 base, with 13 bases between them. This CDR3 has 14 amino acids. Germline V CDR1 and CDR2: SQVTM, ANQGSEA.

The chain uses TRBV2 and TRBJ2-7; TRBD1 might be the D (5 bases). Trimming pared 4 bases from V and 5 bases from J, leaving 9 bases between. Germline CDR1 and CDR2: SNHLY and FYNNEI. The CDR3 extends over 12 amino acids. The CDR3: CASSVRQNEQYF. The CDR3 nucleotides are TGTGCCAGCAGTGTACGACAGAACGAGCAGTACTTC.